Listed below are T cell receptor beta chains from one sample, sequenced in a study of cytomegalovirus exposure and HLA in healthy donors. Assay used: immunoSEQ multiplex PCR; TCRdb lists only in-frame clones, some missing. The sample has just over 200,000 clones, just under 70% seen once; the top ten hold 2.5% to 3%. Sequenced: PBMCs. The source of these receptors is a man aged 35-49 years in good health and CMV-seropositive. Both conserved end residues are part of each CDR3. Each record gives: V gene, J gene, D gene, clone size, CDR3 protein, CDR3 DNA. D genes are given only for firm matches. Clone size is not always given. Where it is, it says once, few, many or a class for expanded clones.

>TRBV7-8|TRBJ2-3|.|.
CASSPDRPSTDTQYF
TGTGCCAGCAGCCCAGACAGGCCCAGCACAGATACGCAGTATTTT
>TRBV7-2|TRBJ2-5|TRBD2|.
CASSPPRTSVRYF
TGTGCCAGCAGTCCACCCCGTACTAGCGTGAGATACTTC
>TRBV15|TRBJ2-7|TRBD2|.
CATSKPAGGPLNF
TGTGCCACCAGCAAACCTGCGGGGGGACCCCTGAACTTC
>TRBV27|TRBJ1-1|TRBD1|.
CASRQTGGIEAFF
TGTGCCAGCAGACAAACAGGGGGCATTGAAGCTTTCTTT
>TRBV9|TRBJ1-3|.|.
CASSEGDRPSRNTIYF
TGTGCCAGCAGCGAGGGGGACCGTCCTTCACGAAACACCATATATTTT
>TRBV7-2|TRBJ1-6|TRBD1|.
CASSFTRTGGSSYNSPLHF
TGTGCCAGCAGCTTTACCCGGACAGGGGGAAGCTCCTATAATTCACCCCTCCACTTT
>TRBV29-1|TRBJ2-5|TRBD2|few
CSVRGKLAGGHQETQYF
TGCAGCGTTCGAGGGAAACTAGCGGGGGGGCACCAAGAGACCCAGTACTTC
>TRBV6-5|TRBJ2-1|.|.
CASKTPRNEQFF
TGTGCCAGCAAAACCCCCAGGAATGAGCAGTTCTTC
>TRBV5-8|TRBJ1-2|.|.
CASVEQGYGYTF
TGTGCCAGCGTAGAACAGGGATATGGCTACACCTTC
>TRBV11-2|TRBJ1-2|.|.
CASSLDQARGGYTF
TGTGCCAGCAGCTTAGATCAGGCCAGGGGTGGCTACACCTTC
>TRBV7-2|TRBJ1-4|.|.
CASSPRRAGNEKLFF
TGTGCCAGCAGCCCTCGGAGGGCGGGGAATGAAAAACTGTTTTTT
>TRBV11-2|TRBJ2-2|TRBD1|.
CASSRNPGTGAGELFF
TGTGCCAGCAGCCGGAACCCAGGGACAGGGGCCGGGGAGCTGTTTTTT
>TRBV7-3|TRBJ2-5|.|once
CASSLGLQETQYF
TGTGCCAGCAGCTTAGGGCTGCAAGAGACCCAGTACTTC
>TRBV6-1|TRBJ2-7|TRBD1|.
CASSELGTGVEQYF
TGTGCCAGCAGTGAACTCGGGACAGGGGTCGAGCAGTACTTC
>TRBV27|TRBJ2-1|.|once
CASSPYGSNNEQFF
TGTGCCAGCAGTCCCTACGGGAGCAACAATGAGCAGTTCTTC
>TRBV7-6|TRBJ2-7|TRBD2|.
CASSSYGGTYEQYF
TGTGCCAGCAGCTCGTACGGGGGGACCTACGAGCAGTACTTC
>TRBV6-1|TRBJ2-7|.|.
CAFFKQKAAYEQYF
TGTGCTTTTTTCAAGCAGAAGGCGGCATACGAGCAGTACTTC
>TRBV7-9|TRBJ2-7|.|few
CSSSHIPQGRLVKQYF
TGTTCCAGCAGCCACATCCCACAGGGCCGCCTGGTGAAGCAGTACTTC
>TRBV5-1|TRBJ2-2|TRBD1|.
CASSRDRADTGELFF
TGCGCCAGCAGCCGCGACAGGGCGGATACCGGGGAGCTGTTTTTT
>TRBV5-1|TRBJ2-1|.|.
CASSLGGASRSEQFF
TGCGCCAGCAGCTTGGGCGGGGCCTCGAGGTCTGAGCAGTTCTTC
>TRBV7-9|TRBJ1-1|.|.
CASSVYRDPNTEAFF
TGTGCCAGCAGCGTTTACAGGGACCCGAACACTGAAGCTTTCTTT
>TRBV27|TRBJ2-5|TRBD2|few
CASGPGLAGPLGETQYF
TGTGCCAGCGGACCGGGACTAGCGGGTCCTCTGGGAGAGACCCAGTACTTC
>TRBV12-5|TRBJ2-7|TRBD1|.
CASGIRQGLSEQYF
TGTGCTAGTGGTATCAGACAGGGTCTCAGCGAGCAGTACTTC
>TRBV15|TRBJ2-7|TRBD1|few
CATSRWVGTATSEQYF
TGTGCCACCAGCAGGTGGGTGGGGACAGCGACGTCCGAGCAGTACTTC
>TRBV4-1|TRBJ2-7|TRBD1|.
CASSHGTGVYEQYF
TGCGCCAGCAGCCACGGGACAGGCGTCTACGAGCAGTACTTC
>TRBV11-3|TRBJ2-7|.|.
CASSLDSVDEQYF
TGTGCCAGCAGCTTAGATTCGGTCGACGAGCAGTACTTC
>TRBV5-5|TRBJ2-7|TRBD1|once
CASSAAGTGEHEQYF
TGTGCCAGCAGCGCCGCCGGGACAGGGGAACACGAGCAGTACTTC
>TRBV19|TRBJ2-3|TRBD1|.
CASSILYGGQGTDTQYF
TGTGCCAGTAGTATTCTTTATGGGGGACAGGGCACAGATACGCAGTATTTT
>TRBV9|TRBJ1-5|.|once
CASSVEGRDTQPQHF
TGTGCCAGCAGCGTAGAGGGGAGGGACACCCAGCCCCAGCATTTT
>TRBV7-9|TRBJ2-1|.|.
CSSSLNTGGQFF
TGTTCCAGCAGCTTAAATACAGGTGGGCAGTTCTTC
>TRBV11-2|TRBJ2-7|TRBD1|.
CASSFWTGPDEQYF
TGTGCCAGCAGCTTCTGGACAGGGCCGGACGAGCAGTACTTC
>TRBV7-9|TRBJ2-3|TRBD2|once
CASSTPGLAGGRDTQYF
TGTGCCAGCAGCACACCGGGACTAGCGGGGGGGCGGGATACGCAGTATTTT
>TRBV27|TRBJ1-4|.|.
CASSFSLTHATNEKLFF
TGTGCCAGCAGTTTCTCCCTAACCCATGCAACTAATGAAAAACTGTTTTTT
>TRBV6-6|TRBJ2-1|TRBD2|.
CASSYMGGNEQFF
TGTGCCAGCAGTTACATGGGAGGGAATGAGCAGTTCTTC
>TRBV19|TRBJ2-2|.|.
CASSILQARFAGELFF
TGTGCCAGTAGTATCCTCCAGGCCAGGTTCGCCGGGGAGCTGTTTTTT
>TRBV15|TRBJ2-7|TRBD2|.
CATSRAAGGPYEQYF
TGTGCCACCAGCAGGGCAGCGGGGGGCCCCTACGAGCAGTACTTC
>TRBV19|TRBJ1-5|.|once
CASMAGLNQPQHF
TGTGCCAGTATGGCAGGTTTGAATCAGCCCCAGCATTTT
>TRBV7-2|TRBJ2-1|.|.
CASSLGQGTYNEQFF
TGTGCCAGCAGCTTGGGTCAGGGAACCTACAATGAGCAGTTCTTC
>TRBV15|TRBJ1-2|.|few
CATSAALQGLYGYTF
TGTGCCACCAGCGCCGCGTTACAGGGCCTCTATGGCTACACCTTC
>TRBV5-1|TRBJ1-3|.|few
CASSFEPGTGNTIYF
TGCGCCAGCAGCTTTGAACCCGGGACTGGAAACACCATATATTTT
>TRBV4-2|TRBJ2-1|TRBD2|few
CASSQRSGGGDDNEQFF
TGTGCCAGCAGCCAGCGAAGTGGCGGGGGGGATGACAATGAGCAGTTCTTC
>TRBV7-9|TRBJ2-2|.|once
CASSLNTGELFF
TGTGCCAGCAGCCTCAACACCGGGGAGCTGTTTTTT
>TRBV19|TRBJ2-5|.|few
CASEGETQYF
TGTGCCAGCGAGGGAGAGACCCAGTACTTC
>TRBV2|TRBJ1-6|TRBD1|.
CASRTLGQGFSYNSPLHF
TGTGCCAGCAGAACACTCGGACAGGGCTTCTCCTATAATTCACCCCTCCACTTT
>TRBV9|TRBJ2-5|.|.
CASSGRGAWGETQYF
TGTGCCAGCAGCGGCCGGGGGGCCTGGGGGGAGACCCAGTACTTC
>TRBV5-6|TRBJ1-6|.|few
CASSVARGGAYNSPLHF
TGTGCCAGCAGCGTAGCCCGGGGGGGCGCCTATAATTCACCCCTCCACTTT
>TRBV7-8|TRBJ2-3|TRBD1|few
CASSALTGGATDTQYF
TGTGCCAGCAGCGCCCTGACAGGGGGAGCCACAGATACGCAGTATTTT
>TRBV15|TRBJ1-5|.|.
CATSRENADTHQRNSNQPQHF
TGTGCCACCAGCAGAGAGAATGCGGACACACACCAGCGAAATAGCAATCAGCCCCAGCATTTT
>TRBV13|TRBJ2-1|TRBD2|.
CASSSSGLAGGPGQFF
TGTGCCAGCAGCTCCTCCGGACTAGCGGGGGGGCCGGGGCAGTTCTTC
>TRBV28|TRBJ2-7|TRBD1|.
CASSPRDRTPYEQYF
TGTGCCAGCAGCCCCCGGGACAGAACCCCCTACGAGCAGTACTTC
>TRBV29-1|TRBJ1-1|.|.
CSVRAGTSMNTEAFF
TGCAGCGTCCGTGCCGGGACAAGCATGAACACTGAAGCTTTCTTT
>TRBV6-1|TRBJ1-1|TRBD1|few
CASRTGATEAFF
TGTGCCAGTCGGACAGGGGCGACTGAAGCTTTCTTT
>TRBV19|TRBJ1-2|.|.
CASSMVRKVNYGYTF
TGTGCCAGTAGTATGGTCAGGAAAGTTAACTATGGCTACACCTTC
>TRBV28|TRBJ2-7|TRBD2|few
CASSLRRGKQYF
TGTGCCAGCAGTTTAAGGCGGGGGAAGCAGTACTTC
>TRBV6-5|TRBJ1-4|.|.
CASSYSDGAPPLFF
TGTGCCAGCAGTTACTCGGATGGGGCGCCCCCACTGTTTTTT
>TRBV11-2|TRBJ2-1|TRBD1|.
CASSSKTGSVGNEQFF
TGTGCCAGCAGCTCCAAGACAGGGTCGGTGGGCAATGAGCAGTTCTTC
>TRBV6-1|TRBJ1-4|TRBD1|.
CASSKTGSGEKLFF
TGTGCCAGCAGTAAGACAGGGTCTGGTGAAAAACTGTTTTTT
>TRBV4-3|TRBJ1-6|.|few
CASSQSGDSPLHF
TGCGCCAGCAGCCAATCGGGGGATTCACCCCTCCACTTT
>TRBV6-1|TRBJ2-2|TRBD1|few
CASSGRTGGYTGELFF
TGTGCCAGCAGTGGTAGGACAGGGGGCTACACCGGGGAGCTGTTTTTT
>TRBV5-4|TRBJ1-4|.|.
CASSPGQSNEKLFF
TGTGCCAGCAGCCCAGGACAGTCTAATGAAAAACTGTTTTTT